This T cell receptor (beta chain) was found in a study of cytomegalovirus exposure and HLA in healthy donors. Worth noting for this clone: The antigen is unknown.

The PCR made use of 60 Vbeta and 13 Jbeta primers. The protocol was immunoSEQ multiplex PCR, while the TCRdb copy is restricted to in-frame clones and leaves out a portion. The data hold a few hundred thousand clones, with over 70% observed a single time. Study-wide results and caveats: Among TCR beta chains, those listed as cytomegalovirus-associated numbered approximately 150. In an earlier analysis, productive rearrangement rates for most beta V segments clustered near 87% or 30%.

Germline CDR1 SSHAT, CDR2 FNYEAQ (reference sequence). Trimming cost V 2 bases and J 5 bases, with 12 bases left between them. The CDR3 is 14 amino acids. Sequences were obtained from PBMCs. The TCR was taken from a woman aged 60-75 years in good health and CMV-seropositive. The chain joins TRBV7-7 to TRBJ2-5; D gene uncertain. The DNA of the CDR3 is TGTGCCAGCAGCTTAAGCAATTTGGAGGAGACCCAGTACTTC. It codes for CASSLSNLEETQYF.